The 11 T cell receptor beta chains below come from one sample, sequenced in a study of beta chain features in type 1 diabetes (dated by TCRdb to the late 2010s). The library was produced with the immunoSEQ multiplex PCR assay. The entire amount of isolated RNA was reverse transcribed using the High Capacity cDNA Reverse Transcription Kit, so the sequenced TCRB transcripts were expressed ones. TCRdb obtained this table from immuneACCESS and retained in-frame rearrangements with V and J assigned. These tables miss some clones; where compared with another copy, unresolved V genes account for less than half of the shortfall, and the remainder is unexplained. Counted in this sample were over 120,000 clones; about 9.4% of them appeared once. The ten biggest clones cover roughly 1.4% of the sample. The sequenced sample consisted of naive CD4+ T cells from blood. This specimen's cell subset or site label, per the study, means: true naive CD4+ T cells. The receptors derive from a man aged 18 to 29 in good health.

The J gene is TRBJ2-1, the V gene TRBV18, with D possibly being TRBD2 (6 bases). Germline V gene data show CDR1 as KGHSH and CDR2 as LQKENI. This CDR3 is built from 17 residues. V lost 2 bases, J lost 0 bases, and 14 bases lay in between. As DNA, the CDR3 is TGTGCCAGCTCACCAGTGGAGGGGCCCAGCTCCTACAATGAGCAGTTCTTC. Translated, it gives CASSPVEGPSSYNEQFF.

This clone was counted only a few times. This CDR3 reads CASSYSGGGYSPLHF. CDR3 nucleotides: TGTGCCAGCAGTTACTCAGGGGGCGGATACTCACCCCTCCACTTT. J is TRBJ1-6 and V is TRBV6-5; 7 bases are a match to TRBD1. The CDR3 covers 15 residues. Losses at the gene ends were 0 bases for V and 10 bases for J; bases not matched to a gene: 6. The germline V gene encodes CDR1 MNHEY and CDR2 SVGAGI.

The table lists this clone with a few counts. This sequence joins TRBV7-8 and TRBJ2-1; 8 positions match TRBD2. V was clipped by 2 bases and J by 0 bases; unmatched bases: 3. This CDR3 comprises 16 residues. From germline, CDR1 is SGHVS and CDR2 FQNEAQ. The CDR3: CASSLLRGDSYNEQFF. Written as DNA, the CDR3 is TGTGCCAGCAGCTTACTGCGGGGGGACTCCTACAATGAGCAGTTCTTC.

The rearrangement uses TRBV5-1 and TRBJ2-7; 7 nucleotides align to TRBD2. Per the germline V gene, CDR1 is SGHRS and CDR2 is YFSETQ. V trimming: 1 base; J trimming: 0 bases; junction bases outside the gene matches: 4. CDR3 size: 15 residues. The CDR3, as DNA: TGCGCCAGCAGCTTGTTTAGGACTAGCTCCTACGAGCAGTACTTC. It specifies CASSLFRTSSYEQYF.

In regard to this clone: Other DNA sequences from this sample encode an identical CDR3 as well. This rearrangement joins TRBV6-6 to TRBJ2-7, with 9 bases lining up with TRBD1. Germline assignment: CDR1 MNHNY and CDR2 SVGAGI (reference sequence). CDR3 length: 15 amino acids. V shed 0 bases, J shed 2 bases, and the junction held 2 bases outside the gene matches. Here the CDR3 reads CASSYSGTGTYEQYF. CDR3 nucleotide sequence: TGTGCCAGCAGTTACTCCGGGACAGGGACCTACGAGCAGTACTTC.

The chain uses TRBV6-6 and TRBJ2-7, with TRBD1 matching 7 bases. The length of the CDR3 is 12 residues. V dropped 6 bases and J dropped 4; count of bases not matched to a gene: 3. Germline assignment: CDR1 MNHNY and CDR2 SVGAGI (reference sequence). The CDR3 sequence: CASRDREYEQYF. The CDR3 DNA follows: TGTGCCAGCAGAGACAGGGAGTACGAGCAGTACTTC.

This chain links TRBV11-2 with TRBJ1-6; perhaps TRBD1 as D (5 bases). The V gene lost 5 bases and the J gene lost 7 bases, with 15 bases spanning the gap. From germline, CDR1 is SGHAT and CDR2 FQNNGV. The CDR3 runs 15 residues. The CDR3 spells CASSHVSGSNSPLHF. CDR3 coding DNA: TGTGCCAGCAGCCACGTCTCAGGGTCGAATTCACCCCTCCACTTT.

J is TRBJ2-1 and V is TRBV9; 11 bases map to TRBD1. CDR1 and CDR2 from the germline V gene are SGDLS and YYNGEE. The CDR3 length is 14 residues. The J segment lost 9 bases and the V segment lost 4 bases, leaving 6 bases of the junction unmatched. Here the CDR3 DNA reads TGTGCCAGCAGCAAGGGACAGGGGGTTAGTGAGCAGTTCTTC. Translated, it gives CASSKGQGVSEQFF.

This clone was seen only a few times. V is TRBV11-2 and J is TRBJ2-5, with 8 positions matching TRBD1. Germline V lookup: CDR1 SGHAT, CDR2 FQNNGV. The CDR3 sequence is 17 residues long. V shed 4 bases and J 3 bases; nucleotides not matched to a gene: 13. Written as DNA, the CDR3 is TGTGCCAGCAGCTCAAAAGGCCACAGGGGGTTGGAAGAGACCCAGTACTTC. Its translation: CASSSKGHRGLEETQYF.

V is TRBV7-3 and J is TRBJ2-5; a weak D match, TRBD1 (7 bases). This CDR3 has 14 amino acids. Germline V lookup: CDR1 SGHTA, CDR2 FQGTGA. With 3 bases removed from V and 2 bases from J, the gap between germline ends came to 10 bases. The CDR3 region is CASSLTGRQETQYF. The CDR3, as DNA: TGTGCCAGCAGCTTGACAGGGAGGCAAGAGACCCAGTACTTC. Supplemented by reference TRBV7-3 and TRBJ2-5, the full variable domain reads GAGVSQTPSNKVTEKGKYVELRCDPISGHTALYWYRQSLGQGPEFLIYFQGTGAADDSGLPNDRFFAVRPEGSVSTLKIQRTERGDSAVYLCASSLTGRQETQYFGPGTRLLVL.

The DNA for the CDR3 is TGCGCCAGCAGCCAAGATGCGGGACTAGCGGGGGCTCACACCGGGGAGCTGTTTTTT. Residues: CASSQDAGLAGAHTGELFF. V is TRBV4-3 and J is TRBJ2-2; 14 bases align to TRBD2. Germline V gene data show CDR1 as LGHNA and CDR2 as YSLEER. The V segment lost 0 bases and the J segment 3 bases; nucleotides outside the gene matches: 6. The CDR3 consists of 19 residues.